Shown below are 27 T cell receptor beta chains from a single sample sequenced in a study of cytomegalovirus exposure and HLA in healthy donors. Vbeta (60) and Jbeta (13) primers were used in the PCR. Sequenced by immunoSEQ multiplex PCR; TCRdb stores in-frame clones only, minus some. The data contain 170,000 or so clones, 84% of them singletons. The sample consisted of PBMCs. The receptors originated from a man between 50 and 59 years old in good health and CMV-seropositive.

J is TRBJ2-3 and V is TRBV11-2; D is unclear. The V gene's germline CDR1 is SGHAT and CDR2 FQNNGV. The ends were cut back, 0 bases at V and 7 bases at J, with 5 bases in the middle. The CDR3 length is 12 residues. CDR3 nucleotide sequence: TGTGCCAGCAGCTTAGATCGGTATACGCAGTATTTT. It specifies CASSLDRYTQYF.

The chain has TRBV29-1 and TRBJ2-3, with D unresolved. This CDR3 spans 11 amino acids. Trimming removed 7 bases at V and 4 bases at J, with 9 bases between. Germline CDR1 is SQVTM and CDR2 is ANQGSEA. CDR3 in amino acids: CSASIADTQYF. Written as DNA, the CDR3 is TGCAGCGCCTCTATAGCAGATACGCAGTATTTT.

The gene calls are TRBV7-9 and TRBJ1-5; D not certain. The V end was cut by 6 bases, the J end by 4 bases, with 16 bases between. The CDR3 loop spans 15 amino acids. The germline gives CDR1 SEHNR, CDR2 FQNEAQ (reference sequence). The CDR3 loop is CASSTSGLVNQPQHF. The CDR3, as DNA: TGTGCCAGCAGTACCAGCGGGTTAGTGAATCAGCCCCAGCATTTT.

V and J are TRBV15 and TRBJ1-2; 11 bases map to TRBD1. CDR1 and CDR2 (germline): LNHNV, YYDKDF (reference sequence). CDR3 length: 16 residues. The junction had 7 bases not matched to a gene; V was cut back by 0 bases and J by 7 bases. The DNA for the CDR3 is TGTGCCACCAGCAGAGATAGGACAGGGGGCGGAACTGGCTACACCTTC. Its translation is CATSRDRTGGGTGYTF.

The chain joins TRBV27 to TRBJ2-5; possibly TRBD1 for D (8 bases). This CDR3 comprises 14 residues. The germline V gene encodes CDR1 MNHEY and CDR2 SMNVEV (reference sequence). Trimming took off 4 bases at V and 2 bases at J, with 11 bases between the two ends. The CDR3 sequence is CASSSQGGQETQYF. Here the CDR3 DNA reads TGTGCCAGCAGTTCACAGGGGGGGCAAGAGACCCAGTACTTC.

The J gene is TRBJ2-1, the V gene TRBV5-6, with D perhaps matching TRBD2 (6 bases). Germline V gene data show CDR1 as SGHDT and CDR2 as YYEEEE. CDR3 length: 14 amino acids. The V and J ends lost 4 bases and 13 bases respectively, with 21 bases between them. The CDR3 loop is CASSPRGLVAEQFF. In DNA form, the CDR3 reads TGTGCCAGCAGCCCCCGGGGGTTGGTAGCGGAACAGTTCTTC.

This chain connects TRBV6-1 to TRBJ1-1; possibly TRBD1 for D (5 bases). This CDR3 spans 12 amino acids. Per germline, CDR1 MNHNS and CDR2 SASEGT. Trimming shortened V by 6 bases and J by 6 bases, and 11 bases separated the two germline ends. The CDR3 DNA is TGTGCCAGCAGCCGACAGATCGCTGAAGCTTTCTTT. Translating it yields CASSRQIAEAFF.

The gene calls are TRBV4-1 and TRBJ1-3; TRBD1 matches 7 bases. Trimming at V came to 1 base and at J to 2 bases, leaving 2 bases not matched to a gene. Germline V gene sequence: CDR1 MGHRA, CDR2 YSYEKL. This CDR3 is built from 15 residues. The CDR3 DNA is TGCGCCAGCAGCCAAGTACAGGGGACTGGAAACACCATATATTTT. Translating gives CASSQVQGTGNTIYF.

This rearrangement joins TRBV5-1 to TRBJ1-5; tentatively, D is TRBD1 (6 bases). The CDR3 runs 14 residues. Trimming took off 7 bases at V and 6 bases at J, with 17 bases between the two ends. Germline V gene sequence: CDR1 SGHRS, CDR2 YFSETQ. CDR3 amino acids: CASSLVGAGQPQHF. CDR3 bases: TGCGCCAGCTCCTTGGTGGGGGCGGGTCAGCCCCAGCATTTT. Full variable domain (rest looked up from reference TRBV5-1 and TRBJ1-5): KAGVTQTPRYLIKTRGQQVTLSCSPISGHRSVSWYQQTPGQGLQFLFEYFSETQRNKGNFPGRFSGRQFSNSRSEMNVSTLELGDSALYLCASSLVGAGQPQHFGDGTRLSIL.

The V and J genes are TRBV9 and TRBJ1-1, with D maybe TRBD1 (6 bases). The CDR3 spans 14 residues. Germline values: CDR1 SGDLS, CDR2 YYNGEE. V shed 3 bases and J shed 1 base, with 10 bases lying between them. This CDR3 reads CASSGRDTNTEAFF. The CDR3 DNA sequence: TGTGCCAGCAGCGGCCGGGACACGAACACTGAAGCTTTCTTT.

The genes are TRBV7-9 and TRBJ1-2; D is perhaps TRBD1 (6 bases). Germline values: CDR1 SEHNR, CDR2 FQNEAQ (reference sequence). This CDR3 region has 17 residues. Trimming removed 3 bases at V and 1 base at J, with 18 bases between. The CDR3 DNA reads as TGTGCCAGCAGCTTTTTTTTACAGGGTCTACATAACTATGGCTACACCTTC. It codes for CASSFFLQGLHNYGYTF. The full variable domain, its missing parts supplied by reference TRBV7-9 and TRBJ1-2, is DTGVSQNPRHKITKRGQNVTFRCDPISEHNRLYWYRQTLGQGPEFLTYFQNEAQLEKSRLLSDRFSAERPKGSFSTLEIQRTEQGDSAMYLCASSFFLQGLHNYGYTFGSGTRLTVV.

The chain uses TRBV29-1 and TRBJ2-2, with 12 bases that match TRBD2. V trimming: 6 bases; J trimming: 4 bases; junction bases outside the gene matches: 3. The CDR3 loop spans 14 amino acids. CDR1 is SQVTM, CDR2 ANQGSEA, per germline. CDR3 nucleotide sequence: TGCAGCGTCCTGGGACTAGCGGGCACCGGGGAGCTGTTTTTT. Translated, it gives CSVLGLAGTGELFF.

The CDR3 sequence is CASSIDLDSYEQYV. In DNA, the CDR3 is TGTGCCAGTAGTATAGATCTGGACAGTTACGAGCAGTACGTC. The chain links TRBV19 to TRBJ2-7, with D possibly TRBD1 on 6 matching bases. The V end lost 0 bases, the J end lost 4 bases, and 10 bases lay between the germline ends. The CDR3 runs to 14 residues. CDR1 LNHDA and CDR2 SQIVND come from the germline V gene (reference sequence).

CDR3 bases: TGTGCCAGCAGTCCTAGGGGACTCTCCAATCAGCCCCAGCATTTT. This encodes CASSPRGLSNQPQHF. The gene calls are TRBV27 and TRBJ1-5, with D perhaps TRBD1 (5 bases). The V gene's germline CDR1 is MNHEY and CDR2 SMNVEV (reference sequence). Trimming left V 5 bases short and J 3 bases short, with 14 bases between. This CDR3 comprises 15 residues.

The genes are TRBV11-1 and TRBJ2-1; TRBD2 aligns across 8 bases. This CDR3 is built from 17 residues. Germline lookup yields CDR1 SGHAT and CDR2 FQDESV (reference sequence). V lost 3 bases to trimming and J lost 7 bases; unmatched junction nucleotides: 14. CDR3 amino acids: CASSFRRSSGGLNEQFF. The CDR3 DNA reads TGTGCCAGCAGCTTCCGTCGGAGCAGCGGGGGCCTAAATGAGCAGTTCTTC.

The chain links TRBV28 to TRBJ2-7; TRBD2 matches 7 bases. This CDR3 region has 14 residues. With 4 bases clipped from V and 5 bases from J, the junction kept 8 bases outside the gene matches. CDR1 and CDR2 (germline): MDHEN, SYDVKM. The CDR3 DNA reads as TGTGCCAGCAGTTCGGGCGGGAGAGGGAACGAGCAGTACGTC. It translates to CASSSGGRGNEQYV.

For this clone: One end of the junction varies from germline; a read error may be responsible. J is TRBJ2-3 and V is TRBV5-1, with TRBD2 matching 15 bases. Germline V gene data show CDR1 as SGHRS and CDR2 as YFSETQ. The CDR3 contains 17 residues. CDR3 protein: CANSPGLAGGPTDTQYF. In nucleotides, the CDR3 is TGCGCCAACAGCCCAGGACTAGCGGGGGGGCCCACAGATACGCAGTATTTT.

CDR3 region: CATSRDSGGYTF. In nucleotides, the CDR3 is TGTGCCACCAGCAGAGATTCGGGAGGCTACACCTTC. V gene TRBV15 combines with J gene TRBJ1-2, with no clear D. Per germline, CDR1 LNHNV and CDR2 YYDKDF (reference sequence). The CDR3 length is 12 residues. V shed 0 bases and J shed 8 bases, with 7 bases lying between them.

V and J are TRBV5-6 and TRBJ1-1; 8 bases match TRBD1. The V gene's germline CDR1 is SGHDT and CDR2 YYEEEE. This CDR3 is 16 amino acids long. The ends lost 6 bases at V and 2 bases at J; junction bases unmatched: 12. The CDR3 coding sequence is TGTGCCAGCACAGAACTCCAGGGGGCGGGCAACACTGAAGCTTTCTTT. This codes for CASTELQGAGNTEAFF.

The rearrangement links TRBV7-6 to TRBJ2-5, with D unresolved. Looked up from germline, CDR1 is SGHVS and CDR2 is FNYEAQ. The CDR3 consists of 14 residues. Trimming removed 6 bases at V and 1 base at J, with 12 bases between. CDR3 region: CASRPGASQETQYF. In DNA, the CDR3 is TGTGCCAGCAGGCCCGGCGCTAGCCAAGAGACCCAGTACTTC.

The rearrangement joins TRBV5-1 to TRBJ2-3; D remains unclear. This CDR3 region has 15 residues. V was shortened by 1 base and J by 0 bases, with 9 bases between the two germline ends. Germline V gives CDR1 SGHRS, CDR2 YFSETQ. CDR3 amino acids: CASSLIGGSTDTQYF. The CDR3 coding sequence is TGCGCCAGCAGCTTGATAGGCGGTAGCACAGATACGCAGTATTTT.

The chain employs TRBV7-3 and TRBJ2-5, with D perhaps TRBD2 (6 bases). The CDR3 has 14 amino acids. The V end lost 2 bases, the J end lost 1 base, and 8 bases lay between the germline ends. Looked up from germline, CDR1 is SGHTA and CDR2 is FQGTGA. The DNA of the CDR3 is TGTGCCAGCAGCTTAGACGGGGGCCAAGAGACCCAGTACTTC. This translates into CASSLDGGQETQYF.

The chain uses TRBV5-1 and TRBJ1-3, with D unclear. The germline V gene encodes CDR1 SGHRS and CDR2 YFSETQ. Trimming stripped 4 bases from V and 0 bases from J, with 14 bases between. The CDR3 spans 16 residues. CDR3 sequence (DNA): TGCGCCAGCAGCACGACCGGGATAAGCTCTGGAAACACCATATATTTT. Translating gives CASSTTGISSGNTIYF.

The genes are TRBV7-2 and TRBJ1-5; 9 bases align to TRBD1. Losses at the gene ends were 2 bases for V and 4 bases for J; bases not matched to a gene: 6. Germline lookup yields CDR1 SGHTA and CDR2 FQGNSA. The CDR3 is made up of 16 amino acids. The CDR3, as DNA: TGTGCCAGCAGCTTACCAGGACAGGGGCGGAATCAGCCCCAGCATTTT. Protein: CASSLPGQGRNQPQHF.

CDR3 sequence (DNA): TGCAGCGCCATGGGACAGGGAAACACTGAAGCTTTCTTT. Protein product: CSAMGQGNTEAFF. V usage is TRBV29-1 and J usage is TRBJ1-1; 9 bases line up with TRBD1. The V gene end was trimmed by 7 bases and the J gene end by 2 bases; junction bases not matched to a gene: 5. This CDR3 region has 13 residues. Germline CDR1 is SQVTM and CDR2 is ANQGSEA.

The chain is built from TRBV10-3 and TRBJ1-1; D may be TRBD1 (6 bases). Germline assignment: CDR1 ENHRY and CDR2 SYGVKD. The CDR3 totals 14 residues. Trimming took off 3 bases at V and 5 bases at J, with 13 bases between the two ends. DNA for the CDR3: TGTGCCATCAGTGACCAGGGGCGGGGGACTGAAGCTTTCTTT. It yields the protein CAISDQGRGTEAFF.

This clone was recorded once. One end of the junction is discordant with germline, which a read error may explain. This chain joins TRBV7-7 and TRBJ2-5; 7 bases map to TRBD1. Germline loops: CDR1 SSHAT, CDR2 FNYEAQ (reference sequence). The CDR3 is 14 residues long. In DNA form, the CDR3 reads TGTGCTAGCAGCCCCACAGGGGACCAAGAGACCCAGTACTTC. It is translated as CASSPTGDQETQYF.